The rows below give T cell receptor beta chains drawn from one sample of a study of cytomegalovirus exposure and HLA in healthy donors. The method was immunoSEQ multiplex PCR; TCRdb's version includes in-frame clones alone and lacks a portion of them. This table has tens of thousands of clones, around four fifths appearing once. Sequenced material: PBMCs. All receptors come from a man aged 45-60 years in good health and CMV-seropositive. CDR3s include the opening cysteine and the closing phenylalanine or tryptophan. The D gene is left open where the match is weak. Clone size is stated in some rows and not others, as once, few, many or a class when expanded.

clone size | J gene | V gene | D gene | CDR3 DNA | CDR3 protein
. | TRBJ1-6 | TRBV27 | . | TGTGCCAGCAGTTTGCCCCCGGGTACGGGAAATTCACCCCTCCACTTT | CASSLPPGTGNSPLHF
. | TRBJ1-2 | TRBV5-1 | . | TGCGCCAGCAGCTTGTTGGACAGTAACCATGGCTACACCTTC | CASSLLDSNHGYTF
. | TRBJ2-1 | TRBV7-6 | TRBD1 | TGTGCCAGCAGCTTTGTAGACCAGGGGGCGGTTGAGCAGTTCTTC | CASSFVDQGAVEQFF
. | TRBJ2-4 | TRBV5-5 | TRBD1 | TGTGCCAGCAGCTCGACAGGGGTGCAAAACATTCAGTACTTC | CASSSTGVQNIQYF
. | TRBJ2-1 | TRBV9 | . | TGTGCCAGCAGCGTAGATGGTACGAGATACAATGAGCAGTTCTTC | CASSVDGTRYNEQFF
. | TRBJ2-1 | TRBV7-9 | . | TGTGCCAGCAGCTTAGTATTCCATGAGCAGTTCTTC | CASSLVFHEQFF
. | TRBJ2-1 | TRBV30 | TRBD2 | TGTGCCTGGAGTGTCGGACTAGCAGACGACTACAATGAGCAGTTCTTC | CAWSVGLADDYNEQFF
once | TRBJ2-7 | TRBV7-9 | TRBD2 | TGTGCCAGCAGCTCTCCTCTAGCGGGGTCCTACGAGCAGTACTTC | CASSSPLAGSYEQYF
. | TRBJ1-2 | TRBV4-3 | . | TGCGCCAGCAGCCAAGGATGGCAGAACTATGGCTACACCTTC | CASSQGWQNYGYTF
. | TRBJ2-2 | TRBV29-1 | . | TGCAGCGGGGGTTCCTCAAGGAACGGGGCCGGGGAGCTGTTTTTT | CSGGSSRNGAGELFF
. | TRBJ2-1 | TRBV9 | TRBD2 | TGTGCCAGCAGCGTTAGCGGGAGCGAGGGAAATGAGCAGTTCTTC | CASSVSGSEGNEQFF
. | TRBJ2-4 | TRBV6-6 | . | TGTGCCAGCAATGGCAGGGTTGATGCCAAAAACATTCAGTACTTC | CASNGRVDAKNIQYF
. | TRBJ2-3 | TRBV19 | . | TGTGCCAGTACCTCACTAGGGACAGATACGCAGTATTTT | CASTSLGTDTQYF
. | TRBJ1-1 | TRBV28 | . | TGTGCCAGCAGTCCCCTCCGGGACAACATAAGGGGAGCTTTCTTT | CASSPLRDNIRGAFF
few | TRBJ2-7 | TRBV19 | TRBD2 | TGTGCCAGTAGTCAAACTAGCGGGATTTCCTACGAGCAGTACTTC | CASSQTSGISYEQYF
few | TRBJ1-4 | TRBV18 | TRBD1 | TGTGCCAGCTCTCCAGGTGGGGACAGCCAAAAACTGTTTTTT | CASSPGGDSQKLFF
few | TRBJ2-3 | TRBV6-4 | TRBD2 | TGTGCCAGCAGTGACCTAGCGGGAGCGAATACGCAGTATTTT | CASSDLAGANTQYF
. | TRBJ2-2 | TRBV23-1 | . | TGCGCCAGCAGTCAACGGTCCGCCCACTCCCCTACGACTGGGGAGCTGTTTTTT | CASSQRSAHSPTTGELFF
. | TRBJ1-1 | TRBV5-1 | TRBD1 | TGCGCCAGCAGCTCTAAGACAGGGGGCCACACTGAAGCTTTCTTT | CASSSKTGGHTEAFF
. | TRBJ1-3 | TRBV19 | . | TGTGCCAGTAGTACGACACCCCAATCTCGAAACACCATATATTTT | CASSTTPQSRNTIYF
. | TRBJ1-5 | TRBV2 | . | TGTGCCAGCAGTCTTGGTAGTTGGCAGCCCCAGCATTTT | CASSLGSWQPQHF
. | TRBJ2-7 | TRBV11-3 | TRBD2 | TGTGCCAGCAGCTCATCCGGGACTAGCGTCGGGTACGAGCAGTACTTC | CASSSSGTSVGYEQYF
. | TRBJ2-5 | TRBV7-6 | TRBD2 | TGTGCCAGCAGCTTAGTGAGCGGGAGGGGGACAGAGACCCAGTACTTC | CASSLVSGRGTETQYF
once | TRBJ1-3 | TRBV25-1 | TRBD1 | TGTGCCAGCGCCGGGGACAGGGTCTCTGGAAACACCATATATTTT | CASAGDRVSGNTIYF
. | TRBJ2-5 | TRBV19 | . | TGTGCCAGTTCCCCCCGCGGCAGAGCCCTACAAGAGACCCAGTACTTC | CASSPRGRALQETQYF
once | TRBJ2-5 | TRBV15 | . | TGTGCCACCAGCAGTCAGTCTGAGACCCAGTACTTC | CATSSQSETQYF
. | TRBJ2-1 | TRBV28 | . | TGTGCCAGCCAGTCTGACAATGAGCAGTTCTTC | CASQSDNEQFF
once | TRBJ2-2 | TRBV5-1 | . | TGCGCCAGCAGCTTGGTGCCAAGAGAGTTAAACACCGGGGAGCTGTTTTTT | CASSLVPRELNTGELFF
. | TRBJ2-1 | TRBV2 | . | TGTGCCAGCAGAACCGAGCCCATCAATGAGCAGTTCTTC | CASRTEPINEQFF
. | TRBJ1-2 | TRBV7-9 | . | TGTGCCAGCAGCCCGAGAGGTCCCCCCACAGGGACCGATGGCTACACCTTC | CASSPRGPPTGTDGYTF
. | TRBJ2-3 | TRBV6-4 | . | TGTGCCAGCAGTGACAGGGGCGCGGGCACAGATACGCAGTATTTT | CASSDRGAGTDTQYF
. | TRBJ2-7 | TRBV2 | TRBD1 | TGTGCCAGCAAGGGTGGACAGGGGGTCTACGAGCAGTACTTC | CASKGGQGVYEQYF
. | TRBJ1-5 | TRBV30 | . | TGTGCCTGGACTCTCGGGGGTAATCAGCCCCAGCATTTT | CAWTLGGNQPQHF